One and the same sample provided the 20 T cell receptor beta chains below, sequenced in a study of vaccination effects on CD4 cells after COVID-19 (dated by TCRdb to 2021 to 2024). For these receptors, no antigen is known. In the ViraFEST assay, PBMC were stimulated with viral peptide pools, and antigen-specific CD4+ T cell clonotypes were then identified by expansion using TCR sequencing. After 10 to 11 days of culture, CD4+ T cells were isolated with the EasySep CD4+ T cell isolation kit. Library preparation was by the immunoSEQ multiplex PCR assay. Sourced from immuneACCESS, this table was stored by TCRdb with only in-frame sequences that have V and J called. A share of the clones is absent; for the studies checked, an unresolved V gene accounts for under half, and the remainder has no known explanation. The sample includes 50,000 to 75,000 clones, with approximately 80% observed a single time. Roughly 2.7% of the sample is taken by the ten largest.

Sequenced here: CD4+ T cells from PBMCs cultured with HCoV-229E spike peptides, sampled before COVID-19 vaccination. The cell subset or site label, as the study defines it: HCoV-229E spike overlapping peptide pool stimulation. These receptors were taken from a human donor who received a COVID-19 vaccine.

The CDR3 DNA follows: TGTGCCAGCTCCCTCAGGGCACCACAATACCAAGAGACCCAGTACTTC. Its protein product is CASSLRAPQYQETQYF. The chain employs TRBV18 and TRBJ2-5; D perhaps matches TRBD1 (5 bases). Trimming took off 6 bases at V and 0 bases at J, with 17 bases between the two ends. Germline lookup yields CDR1 KGHSH and CDR2 LQKENI. The CDR3 has 16 amino acids.

The chain recombines TRBV4-1 with TRBJ1-2, with a weak D call TRBD1 (6 bases). Germline CDR1 is MGHRA and CDR2 is YSYEKL. The CDR3 is 16 amino acids. V was pared by 0 bases and J by 4 bases, with 15 bases between. The CDR3 is CASSQESGGFSYGYTF. The CDR3 DNA reads TGCGCCAGCAGCCAAGAATCGGGGGGCTTCTCCTATGGCTACACCTTC.

The V gene is TRBV7-2, the J gene TRBJ2-1, with D maybe TRBD1 (6 bases). In germline, CDR1 is SGHTA, CDR2 FQGNSA. Trimming left V 3 bases short and J 6 bases short, with 12 bases between. The CDR3 contains 14 residues. CDR3 protein: CASSLPGQINEQFF. In DNA, the CDR3 is TGTGCCAGCAGCTTGCCCGGACAGATCAATGAGCAGTTCTTC.

This clone was picked up a small number of times. This chain connects TRBV14 to TRBJ1-4, with TRBD1 matching 8 bases. CDR1 and CDR2 (germline): SGHDN, FVKESK. J was trimmed by 0 bases and V by 3 bases; bases with no gene match: 6. The CDR3 runs 17 residues. The CDR3 DNA reads TGTGCCAGCAGCCAGGGACAGGCGATTGCAACTAATGAAAAACTGTTTTTT. As protein: CASSQGQAIATNEKLFF.

The count of this clone is one. The rearrangement joins TRBV6-2 or TRBV6-3 to TRBJ2-3, with 8 bases aligning to TRBD1. There are 14 residues in the CDR3. From germline, CDR1 is MNHEY and CDR2 SVGEGT. V lost 2 bases, J lost 4 bases, and 2 bases stayed unmatched. For the CDR3, the DNA is TGTGCCAGCAGTTACACCAGGGGGCCAGATACGCAGTATTTT. Its protein product is CASSYTRGPDTQYF.

This clone came up once. This sequence joins TRBV14 and TRBJ2-3; 12 nucleotides line up with TRBD1. The V segment lost 3 bases and the J segment 6 bases; nucleotides outside the gene matches: 4. The CDR3 runs to 15 residues. CDR1 and CDR2 from the germline V gene are SGHDN and FVKESK. This chain's CDR3 is CASSQGQGAADTQYF. The CDR3 DNA reads TGTGCCAGCAGCCAGGGACAGGGGGCAGCTGATACGCAGTATTTT.

This sequence joins TRBV18 and TRBJ2-1; TRBD1 matches at 9 bases. V dropped 6 bases and J dropped 3; count of bases not matched to a gene: 6. In germline, CDR1 is KGHSH, CDR2 LQKENI. This CDR3 comprises 15 residues. This CDR3 is CASSPGTGSYNEQFF. CDR3 in DNA: TGTGCCAGCTCCCCCGGGACAGGGAGCTACAATGAGCAGTTCTTC.

The gene calls are TRBV7-9 and TRBJ1-1; D is possibly TRBD1 (5 bases). This CDR3 is built from 13 residues. Germline V gives CDR1 SEHNR, CDR2 FQNEAQ (reference sequence). V dropped 4 bases and J dropped 0 bases, with 6 bases sitting between them. The CDR3: CASSSTVNTEAFF. The CDR3 DNA follows: TGTGCCAGCAGCTCGACAGTGAACACTGAAGCTTTCTTT.

This clone has just one count. The rearrangement uses TRBV12-3 or TRBV12-4 and TRBJ2-6; no firm D call. This CDR3 is 13 amino acids long. Trimming left V 11 bases short and J 1 base short, with 9 bases between. In DNA, the CDR3 is TGTGCCGCAGGAGAGTCTGGGGCCAACGTCCTGACTTTC. This translates into CAAGESGANVLTF.

The J gene is TRBJ2-3, the V gene TRBV10-3; D ambiguous. Per the germline V gene, CDR1 is ENHRY and CDR2 is SYGVKD. The CDR3 runs to 11 residues. V gave up 4 bases and J gave up 4 bases, with 3 bases separating them. The CDR3 nucleotides read TGTGCCATCAGTGGCGCAGATACGCAGTATTTT. It specifies CAISGADTQYF.

This sequence joins TRBV6-5 and TRBJ2-5, with 7 nucleotides matching TRBD1. The CDR3 is made up of 16 amino acids. Per germline, CDR1 MNHEY and CDR2 SVGAGI. The V and J ends lost 3 bases and 1 base, in that order; junction bases with no gene match: 8. CDR3 in amino acids: CASSYGRGTVQETQYF. CDR3 in DNA: TGTGCCAGCAGTTATGGCCGAGGGACAGTCCAAGAGACCCAGTACTTC.

V usage is TRBV19 and J usage is TRBJ2-5, with 9 bases lining up with TRBD2. Unmatched junction bases numbered 7, after V lost 3 bases and J lost 5 bases. The CDR3 runs 15 residues. Germline values: CDR1 LNHDA, CDR2 SQIVND (reference sequence). CDR3 loop: CASSISGGPPETQYF. The CDR3 nucleotides are TGTGCCAGTAGTATTAGCGGGGGCCCTCCGGAGACCCAGTACTTC.

The rearrangement joins TRBV6-5 to TRBJ2-3, with D unresolved. Trimming shortened V by 6 bases and J by 0 bases, and 4 bases separated the two germline ends. The CDR3 runs to 12 residues. From germline, CDR1 is MNHEY and CDR2 SVGAGI. As DNA, the CDR3 is TGTGCCAGCAGGACTAGCACAGATACGCAGTATTTT. As protein: CASRTSTDTQYF.

This clone was counted between two and nine times. The chain couples TRBV24-1 to TRBJ1-1, with 8 bases matching TRBD1. Germline CDR1 and CDR2: KGHDR and SFDVKD. With 4 bases clipped from V and 8 bases from J, the junction kept 2 bases outside the gene matches. The CDR3 contains 12 residues. CDR3: CATSERDREAFF. In DNA, the CDR3 is TGTGCCACCAGTGAACGGGACAGGGAAGCTTTCTTT.

The chain's CDR3 is CASSLVGGANVLTF. CDR3 DNA: TGCGCCAGCAGCTTGGTGGGTGGGGCCAACGTCCTGACTTTC. The rearrangement links TRBV5-1 to TRBJ2-6; no firm D call. V shed 0 bases and J shed 3 bases, with 4 bases lying between them. This CDR3 contains 14 residues. Per the germline V gene, CDR1 is SGHRS and CDR2 is YFSETQ.

This clone has only one observation. The chain joins TRBV15 to TRBJ2-7; D is perhaps TRBD2 (6 bases). Trimming left V 1 base short and J 5 bases short, with 9 bases between. The length of the CDR3 is 13 residues. Germline CDR1 is LNHNV and CDR2 is YYDKDF (reference sequence). The CDR3 spells CATSRGWGDEQYV. Here the CDR3 DNA reads TGTGCCACCAGCAGAGGGTGGGGGGACGAGCAGTACGTC.

The gene calls are TRBV19 and TRBJ1-2, with D possibly being TRBD1 (6 bases). V was trimmed by 4 bases and J by 4 bases, leaving 16 bases between them. Germline CDR1 is LNHDA and CDR2 is SQIVND (reference sequence). CDR3 length: 15 residues. CDR3 amino acids: CASSKIRGQLYGYTF. In DNA form, the CDR3 reads TGTGCCAGTAGTAAGATCAGGGGTCAGCTCTATGGCTACACCTTC.

The genes are TRBV6-6 and TRBJ1-4, with a possible D match to TRBD1 (6 bases). The CDR3 is 13 residues long. CDR1 is MNHNY, CDR2 SVGAGI, per germline (reference sequence). V lost 5 bases and J 14 bases, leaving 18 bases between the germline ends. The CDR3: CASSPSGGRRLFF. The CDR3 DNA reads TGTGCCAGCAGTCCCTCCGGGGGGCGAAGGCTGTTTTTT.

The chain recombines TRBV7-8 with TRBJ1-3; no clear D gene. The V gene's germline CDR1 is SGHVS and CDR2 FQNEAQ. The CDR3 loop spans 20 amino acids. Trimming removed 1 base at V and 7 bases at J, with 29 bases between. CDR3 protein: CASSLVSQTSGPSRLNTIYF. As DNA, the CDR3 is TGTGCCAGCAGCTTAGTTAGCCAGACCAGCGGCCCTAGCCGACTGAACACCATATATTTT.

The V and J genes are TRBV9 and TRBJ1-1, with unresolved D. This CDR3 contains 15 residues. Per germline, CDR1 SGDLS and CDR2 YYNGEE. Trimming shortened V by 0 bases and J by 0 bases, and 9 bases separated the two germline ends. The CDR3 bases are TGTGCCAGCAGCGTAGGTGGAAACATGAACACTGAAGCTTTCTTT. Translation: CASSVGGNMNTEAFF.